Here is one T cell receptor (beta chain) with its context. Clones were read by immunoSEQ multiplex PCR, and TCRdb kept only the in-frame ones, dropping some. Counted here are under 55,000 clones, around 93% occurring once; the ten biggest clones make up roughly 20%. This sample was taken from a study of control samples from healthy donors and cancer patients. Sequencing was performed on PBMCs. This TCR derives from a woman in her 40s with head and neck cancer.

The CDR3 here is CASSDQVGTDTQYF. The CDR3 nucleotides are TGTGCCAGCAGTGATCAGGTCGGCACAGATACGCAGTATTTT. V gene TRBV2 combines with J gene TRBJ2-3; D is unresolved. The CDR3 covers 14 residues. V lost 3 bases, J lost 1 base, and 8 bases lay in between. CDR1 is SNHLY and CDR2 is FYNNEI in the germline V gene.